This T cell receptor (beta chain) was sequenced in a study of cytotoxic CD8 clonotypes in ibrutinib-treated CLL. Study as a whole: Treatment had run for a median around 12 months, range 6 to 36, when response samples were taken. Productive templates per sample averaged roughly 230,000; productive rearrangements, 94,082.

As to this clone: Its target is unknown.

Investigators sought sequencing depths of between 1 in 200,000 and 1 in 1 million T cells. The protocol was immunoSEQ multiplex PCR, while the TCRdb copy is restricted to in-frame clones and leaves out a portion. The table records over 120,000 clones, more than 75% of them present only once. Study-wide points: Before falling back toward baseline at progression, clonality had risen at the time of ibrutinib response.

The sample was PBMCs, taken after 36 months of ibrutinib treatment. This sequence originates from a human donor with chronic lymphocytic leukemia.

The CDR3 DNA reads TGCGCCAGCAGCTCCCGACAGGGAAGGGCCACTGAAGCTTTCTTT. This sequence encodes CASSSRQGRATEAFF. V usage is TRBV5-1 and J usage is TRBJ1-1; 7 bases match TRBD1. CDR3 length: 15 residues. J lost 4 bases, V lost 3 bases, and 9 bases had no gene match. CDR1 is SGHRS, CDR2 YFSETQ, per germline.